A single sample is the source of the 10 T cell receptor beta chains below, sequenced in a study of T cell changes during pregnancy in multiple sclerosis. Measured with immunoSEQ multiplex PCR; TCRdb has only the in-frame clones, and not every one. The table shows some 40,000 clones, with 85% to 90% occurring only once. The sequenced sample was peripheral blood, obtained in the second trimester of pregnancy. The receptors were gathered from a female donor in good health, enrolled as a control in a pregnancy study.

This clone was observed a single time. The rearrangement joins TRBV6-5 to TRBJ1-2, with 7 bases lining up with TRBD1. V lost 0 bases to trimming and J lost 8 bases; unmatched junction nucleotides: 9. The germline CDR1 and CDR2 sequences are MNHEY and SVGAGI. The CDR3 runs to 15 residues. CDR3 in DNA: TGTGCCAGCAGTTACTCGACAGGGCGTTCGGAGGGCTACACCTTC. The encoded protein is CASSYSTGRSEGYTF.

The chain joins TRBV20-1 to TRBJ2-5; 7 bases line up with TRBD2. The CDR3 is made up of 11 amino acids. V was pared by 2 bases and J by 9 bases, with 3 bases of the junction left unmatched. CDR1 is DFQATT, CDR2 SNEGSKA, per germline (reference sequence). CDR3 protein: CSARLGGAQYF. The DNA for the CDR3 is TGCAGTGCTAGACTGGGGGGGGCCCAGTACTTC.

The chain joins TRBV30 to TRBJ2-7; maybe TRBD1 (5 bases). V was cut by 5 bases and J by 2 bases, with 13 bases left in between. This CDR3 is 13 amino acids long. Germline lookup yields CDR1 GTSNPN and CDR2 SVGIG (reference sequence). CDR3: CAWSRQTAYEQYF. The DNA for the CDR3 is TGTGCCTGGTCCAGACAGACAGCCTACGAGCAGTACTTC.

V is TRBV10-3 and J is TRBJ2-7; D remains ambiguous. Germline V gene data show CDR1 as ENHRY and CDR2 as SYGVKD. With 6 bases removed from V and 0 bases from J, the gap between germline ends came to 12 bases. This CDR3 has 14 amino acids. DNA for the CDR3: TGTGCCATCAGCCCCGGTGATAGCTCCTACGAGCAGTACTTC. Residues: CAISPGDSSYEQYF.

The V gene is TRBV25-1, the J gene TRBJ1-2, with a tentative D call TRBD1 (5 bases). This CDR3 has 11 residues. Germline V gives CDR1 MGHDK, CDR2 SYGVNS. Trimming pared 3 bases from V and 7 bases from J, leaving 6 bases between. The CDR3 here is CASSETAGYTF. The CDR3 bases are TGTGCCAGCAGTGAGACAGCTGGCTACACCTTC.

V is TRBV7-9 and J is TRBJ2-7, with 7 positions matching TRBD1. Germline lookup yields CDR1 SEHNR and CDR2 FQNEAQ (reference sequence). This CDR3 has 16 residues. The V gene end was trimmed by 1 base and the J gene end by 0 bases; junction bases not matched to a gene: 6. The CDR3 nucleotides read TGTGCCAGCAGCTTAGACCCCCGGACAGGCTCCTACGAGCAGTACTTC. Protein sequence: CASSLDPRTGSYEQYF.

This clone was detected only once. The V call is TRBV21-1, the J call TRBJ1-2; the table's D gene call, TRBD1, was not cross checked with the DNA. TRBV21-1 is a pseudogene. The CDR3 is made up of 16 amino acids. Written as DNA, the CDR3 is TGTGCCAGCAGCTCACGGGGGGACAGGGCGTTTCTTGGCTACACCTTC. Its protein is CASSSRGDRAFLGYTF.

CDR3 amino acids: CAIKGTYNEKLFF. The DNA of the CDR3 is TGTGCCATCAAGGGGACTTATAATGAAAAACTGTTTTTT. V is TRBV19 and J is TRBJ1-4; perhaps TRBD1 as D (5 bases). The CDR3 sequence is 13 residues long. With 10 bases removed from V and 4 bases from J, the gap between germline ends came to 13 bases. Germline assignment: CDR1 LNHDA and CDR2 SQIVND (reference sequence). The full variable domain, with the rest looked up from reference TRBV19 and TRBJ1-4, is DGGITQSPKYLFRKEGQNVTLSCEQNLNHDAMYWYRQDPGQGLRLIYYSQIVNDFQKGDIAEGYSVSREKKESFPLTVTSAQKNPTAFYLCAIKGTYNEKLFFGSGTQLSVL.

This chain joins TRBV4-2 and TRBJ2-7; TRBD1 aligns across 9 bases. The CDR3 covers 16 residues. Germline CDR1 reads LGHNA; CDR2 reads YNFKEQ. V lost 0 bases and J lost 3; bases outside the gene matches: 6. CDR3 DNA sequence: TGTGCCAGCAGCCAAGAAGACAGGGGGAGGGACTACGAGCAGTACTTC. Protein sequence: CASSQEDRGRDYEQYF.

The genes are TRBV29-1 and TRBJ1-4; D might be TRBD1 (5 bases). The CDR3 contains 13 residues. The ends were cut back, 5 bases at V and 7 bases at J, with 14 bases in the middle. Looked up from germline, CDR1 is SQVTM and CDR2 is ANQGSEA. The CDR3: CSVSQGDGEKLFF. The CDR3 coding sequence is TGCAGCGTTTCTCAGGGCGATGGTGAAAAACTGTTTTTT.